This TCR beta chain emerged from a study of STAT5B mutations in CD4+ large granular lymphocyte leukemia. The CDR3 totals 13 residues. Germline loops: CDR1 SGHRS, CDR2 YFSETQ. Trimming cost V 7 bases and J 5 bases, with 13 bases left between them. Sequencing used immunoSEQ multiplex PCR; TCRdb keeps in-frame clones, though not all of them. This table holds 30,000 to 40,000 clones, roughly 71% found once. The TCR sequence derives from a human donor in good health. The J gene is TRBJ2-1, the V gene TRBV5-1; unclear D gene. Sequenced material: CD4+ T cells from blood buffy coats. The CDR3, as DNA: TGCGCCAGCCGCCCGCTCGACAACAATGAGCAGTTCTTC. This sequence encodes CASRPLDNNEQFF.